The 13 T cell receptor beta chains below come from one sample, sequenced in a study of cytomegalovirus exposure and HLA in healthy donors. The PCR ran on 60 Vbeta and 13 Jbeta primers. The table came from immunoSEQ multiplex PCR; TCRdb's copy has only in-frame clones and leaves some out. In the table there are 98,000 or so clones, roughly 80% of which are singletons. The source material was PBMCs. Source of these receptors: a man between 35 and 55 years old in good health and CMV-seronegative.

V gene TRBV9 combines with J gene TRBJ2-5, with a possible D match to TRBD1 (6 bases). The closer fit of TRBJ2-7 to the DNA end suggests the J call may be wrong. The germline gives CDR1 SGDLS, CDR2 YYNGEE. This CDR3 spans 15 amino acids. This CDR3 reads CASSTRITGSYEQYF. CDR3 coding DNA: TGTGCCAGCAGCACCCGCATAACAGGGTCCTACGAGCAGTACTTC.

The V gene is TRBV7-2, the J gene TRBJ1-2; possible D gene TRBD1, 6 bases. The CDR3 is 16 residues long. Between the trimmed V and J ends, which lost 5 bases and 0 bases, there was a span of 16 bases. The germline CDR1 and CDR2 sequences are SGHTA and FQGNSA. The CDR3: CASSPVQGYTNYGYTF. The CDR3 nucleotides read TGTGCCAGCAGCCCAGTTCAGGGGTACACTAACTATGGCTACACCTTC.

The rearrangement links TRBV7-9 to TRBJ1-5, with 7 bases fitting TRBD1. The CDR3 totals 16 residues. V was clipped by 4 bases and J by 0 bases; unmatched bases: 6. Germline lookup yields CDR1 SEHNR and CDR2 FQNEAQ (reference sequence). CDR3 amino acids: CASSSDRDISNQPQHF. Written as DNA, the CDR3 is TGTGCCAGCAGCTCAGACAGGGACATTAGCAATCAGCCCCAGCATTTT.

The chain links TRBV9 to TRBJ2-5; 9 positions match TRBD2. J gave up 0 bases and V 2 bases, and 5 bases lay outside the gene matches. The CDR3 totals 16 residues. CDR1 and CDR2 from the germline V gene are SGDLS and YYNGEE. The CDR3 protein is CASSVGSGRYQETQYF. CDR3 coding DNA: TGTGCCAGCAGCGTTGGAAGCGGGAGGTACCAAGAGACCCAGTACTTC.

The genes are TRBV5-5 and TRBJ2-2, with D possibly TRBD1 on 6 matching bases. In germline, CDR1 is SGHKS, CDR2 YYEKEE (reference sequence). V lost 3 bases and J 2 bases, leaving 11 bases between the germline ends. The CDR3 is 15 residues long. The CDR3 sequence: CASSSRTDNTGELFF. CDR3 nucleotide sequence: TGTGCCAGCAGCTCCCGGACAGATAACACCGGGGAGCTGTTTTTT.

The chain uses TRBV27 and TRBJ2-5; 10 nucleotides align to TRBD2. The CDR3 contains 16 residues. The V segment lost 6 bases and the J segment 0 bases; nucleotides outside the gene matches: 7. Germline CDR1 MNHEY, CDR2 SMNVEV (reference sequence). CDR3 in DNA: TGTGCCAGCAGAGCATTGACTAGCGGGTACCAAGAGACCCAGTACTTC. As protein: CASRALTSGYQETQYF.

This chain joins TRBV12-5 and TRBJ2-7; 8 bases fit TRBD1. Germline trimming cut 7 bases from V and 2 bases from J; bases unmatched to any gene: 16. The CDR3 totals 17 residues. Per the germline V gene, CDR1 is LGHNT and CDR2 is FRNRAP. The CDR3 region is CASAFGLGQGKTYEQYF. CDR3 sequence (DNA): TGTGCTAGTGCCTTCGGTTTAGGACAGGGAAAGACCTACGAGCAGTACTTC. The variable domain in full, with the rest retrieved from reference TRBV12-5 and TRBJ2-7, is DARVTQTPRHKVTEMGQEVTMRCQPILGHNTVFWYRQTMMQGLELLAYFRNRAPLDDSGMPKDRFSAEMPDATLATLKIQPSEPRDSAVYFCASAFGLGQGKTYEQYFGPGTRLTVT.

CDR3 sequence reads: CSVGPGAGSRADTQYF. CDR3 sequence (DNA): TGCAGCGTTGGCCCCGGGGCGGGGTCGCGGGCAGATACGCAGTATTTT. V and J are TRBV29-1 and TRBJ2-3, with D possibly matching TRBD2 (6 bases). Trimming shortened V by 4 bases and J by 4 bases, and 21 bases separated the two germline ends. The CDR3 runs 16 residues. Germline V gene lookup returns CDR1 SQVTM and CDR2 ANQGSEA.

This clone was detected a few times. The chain uses TRBV19 and TRBJ2-7; 8 positions agree with TRBD2. Germline-derived CDR1 and CDR2 are LNHDA and SQIVND (reference sequence). The CDR3 is 14 residues long. V lost 4 bases to trimming and J lost 4 bases; unmatched junction nucleotides: 6. CDR3 loop: CASSSTAGAYEQYF. For the CDR3, the DNA is TGTGCCAGTAGTAGCACAGCGGGAGCGTACGAGCAGTACTTC. The whole variable domain, filled in from reference TRBV19 and TRBJ2-7, reads DGGITQSPKYLFRKEGQNVTLSCEQNLNHDAMYWYRQDPGQGLRLIYYSQIVNDFQKGDIAEGYSVSREKKESFPLTVTSAQKNPTAFYLCASSSTAGAYEQYFGPGTRLTVT.

This clone was counted between two and nine times. The gene calls are TRBV5-8 and TRBJ2-3; TRBD2 matches 12 bases. Germline CDR1 and CDR2: SGHTS and YDEGEE. The CDR3 sequence is 17 residues long. V trimming: 3 bases; J trimming: 4 bases; junction bases outside the gene matches: 9. The CDR3 DNA sequence: TGTGCCAGCAGCTCCAAGCTACTAGCGGGAGGTCCAGATACGCAGTATTTT. As protein: CASSSKLLAGGPDTQYF.

The chain has TRBV6-1 and TRBJ1-4; D is ambiguous. The germline V and J ends were trimmed by 2 bases and 5 bases, with 6 bases remaining between them. The CDR3 loop spans 13 amino acids. CDR1 is MNHNS, CDR2 SASEGT, per germline. In nucleotides, the CDR3 is TGTGCCAGCAGTGAATCTATGAATGAAAAACTGTTTTTT. The encoded protein is CASSESMNEKLFF.

This chain joins TRBV30 and TRBJ2-3; tentatively, D is TRBD2 (6 bases). The CDR3 consists of 14 residues. The germline V gene has CDR1 GTSNPN and CDR2 SVGIG (reference sequence). V was clipped by 0 bases and J by 6 bases, with 13 bases between them. CDR3 region: CAWSVGGAGDTQYF. CDR3 bases: TGTGCCTGGAGTGTAGGAGGGGCCGGGGATACGCAGTATTTT.

Points on this clone: Mismatch with germline at one junction end may stem from a read error. V is TRBV28 and J is TRBJ1-3, with D possibly being TRBD1 (6 bases). Looked up from germline, CDR1 is MDHEN and CDR2 is SYDVKM. The CDR3 has 15 amino acids. CDR3 protein: CASRLTGLSGNTVYF. In DNA, the CDR3 is TGTGCCAGCAGGCTGACAGGTCTTTCTGGAAACACCGTATATTTT.